This T cell receptor beta chain was found in a study of blood T cell repertoires in COVID-19. Study as a whole: Acute-phase and convalescent COVID-19 samples originated in the United States, Italy and Spain.

Seattle patients were enrolled while actively infected and followed longitudinally. Per the original methods: Reference gene primers were amplified, and this amplification served to estimate nucleated cell counts. Profiled with immunoSEQ multiplex PCR; TCRdb holds only in-frame clones, not every one. That table gives V, J and clone size, and the DNA gave D and trimming. The profile covers about 390,000 clones, with over 75% appearing a single time and about 2.5% taken by the ten largest. V dropped 6 bases and J dropped 6; count of bases not matched to a gene: 5. The CDR3 consists of 13 residues. Sequenced sample: peripheral blood. This TCR was sampled from an older woman with COVID-19, enrolled during active disease. This rearrangement joins TRBV12-3 or TRBV12-4 to TRBJ1-2, with 9 bases matching TRBD1. The CDR3 DNA follows: TGTGCCAGCAGCTGGGGGACAGGGAATGGCTACACCTTC. It yields the protein CASSWGTGNGYTF.